This TCR beta chain was sequenced during a study of regulatory T cells in long-lasting Graves disease. The CDR3 contains 10 residues. The germline V gene has CDR1 DFQATT and CDR2 SNEGSKA (reference sequence). Arm-PCR of CDR3 regions with iRepertoire HTBI primers generated TCR beta libraries. TCRdb called the multiplex PCR reads again in MiXCR, with one record for every CDR3 protein. Of approximately 300,000 distinct CDR3 sequences in the sample, approximately 20% are singletons; the top ten hold more than 30%. Specified time point: newly diagnosed GD, antithyroid drugs for less than 3 months. Researchers made the TCR library from RNA that was extracted from PBMCs.

This TCR came from a female donor with Graves disease. This chain joins TRBV20-1 and TRBJ2-7; D is possibly TRBD1 or TRBD2 (6 bases each). The specimen was peripheral blood mononuclear cells (PBMCs), collected at new diagnosis, from a patient treated with antithyroid drugs. This chain's CDR3 is CSFLGGEQYF. CDR3 DNA sequence: TGCAGCTTTTTAGGGGGGGAGCAGTACTTC.